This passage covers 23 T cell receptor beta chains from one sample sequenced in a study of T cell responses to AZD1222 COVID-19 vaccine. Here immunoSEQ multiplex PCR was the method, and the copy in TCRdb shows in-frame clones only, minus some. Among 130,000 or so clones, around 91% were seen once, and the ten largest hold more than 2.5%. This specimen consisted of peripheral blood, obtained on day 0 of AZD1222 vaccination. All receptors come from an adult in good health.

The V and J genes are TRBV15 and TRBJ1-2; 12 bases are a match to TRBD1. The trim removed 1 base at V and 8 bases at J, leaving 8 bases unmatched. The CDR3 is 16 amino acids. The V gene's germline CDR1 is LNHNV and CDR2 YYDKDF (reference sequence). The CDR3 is CATSRGGDRGRGGYTF. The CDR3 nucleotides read TGTGCCACCAGCAGAGGTGGGGACAGGGGGCGAGGCGGCTACACCTTC.

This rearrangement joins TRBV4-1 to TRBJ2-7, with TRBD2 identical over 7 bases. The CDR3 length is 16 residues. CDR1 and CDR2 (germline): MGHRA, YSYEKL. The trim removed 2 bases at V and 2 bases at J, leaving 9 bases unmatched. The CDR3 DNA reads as TGCGCCAGCAGCCAACAGGGCGGGAGCGGGGCCTACGAGCAGTACTTC. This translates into CASSQQGGSGAYEQYF.

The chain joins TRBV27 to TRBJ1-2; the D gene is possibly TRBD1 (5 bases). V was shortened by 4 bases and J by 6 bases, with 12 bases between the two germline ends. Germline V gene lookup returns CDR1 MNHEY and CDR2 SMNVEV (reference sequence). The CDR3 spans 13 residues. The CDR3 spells CASSYRGVDGYTF. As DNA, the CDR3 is TGTGCCAGCAGTTACCGAGGGGTTGATGGCTACACCTTC.

In DNA, the CDR3 is TGTGCCAGCAGTCCACAGCGGGGGGGCGGCCCAGATACGCAGTATTTT. It specifies CASSPQRGGGPDTQYF. V and J are TRBV28 and TRBJ2-3; 10 bases fit TRBD2. The V gene's germline CDR1 is MDHEN and CDR2 SYDVKM. With V trimmed by 5 bases and J by 4 bases, 9 bases remained unmatched. The CDR3 extends over 16 amino acids.

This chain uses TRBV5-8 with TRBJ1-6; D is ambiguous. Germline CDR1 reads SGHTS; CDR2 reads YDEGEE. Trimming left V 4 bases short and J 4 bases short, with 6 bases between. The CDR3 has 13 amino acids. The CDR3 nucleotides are TGTGCCAGCAGCCTTGGGTATAATTCACCCCTCCACTTT. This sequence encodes CASSLGYNSPLHF.

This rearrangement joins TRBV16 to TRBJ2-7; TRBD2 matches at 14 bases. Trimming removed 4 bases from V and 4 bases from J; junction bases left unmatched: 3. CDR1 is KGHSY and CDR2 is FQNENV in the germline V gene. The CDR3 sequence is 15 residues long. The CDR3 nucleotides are TGTGCCAGCAGCCCACGGACTAGCGGGAGGTACGAGCAGTACTTC. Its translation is CASSPRTSGRYEQYF.

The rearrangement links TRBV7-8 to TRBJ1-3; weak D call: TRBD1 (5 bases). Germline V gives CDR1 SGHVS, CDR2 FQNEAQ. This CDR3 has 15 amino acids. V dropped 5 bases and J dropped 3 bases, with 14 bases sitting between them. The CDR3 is CASSREGLGGNTIYF. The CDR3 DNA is TGTGCCAGCAGCCGGGAGGGGTTGGGTGGAAACACCATATATTTT.

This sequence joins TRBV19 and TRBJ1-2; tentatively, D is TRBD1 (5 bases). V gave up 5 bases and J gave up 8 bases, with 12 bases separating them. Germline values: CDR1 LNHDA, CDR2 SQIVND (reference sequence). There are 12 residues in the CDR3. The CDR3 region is CASSQQGSGYTF. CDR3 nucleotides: TGTGCCAGTAGTCAGCAGGGATCAGGCTACACCTTC.

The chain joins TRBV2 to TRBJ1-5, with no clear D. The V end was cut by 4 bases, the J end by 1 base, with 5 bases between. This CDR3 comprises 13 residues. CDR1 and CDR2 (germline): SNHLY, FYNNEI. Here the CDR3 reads CASSAESNQPQHF. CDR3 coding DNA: TGTGCCAGCAGTGCAGAAAGCAATCAGCCCCAGCATTTT.

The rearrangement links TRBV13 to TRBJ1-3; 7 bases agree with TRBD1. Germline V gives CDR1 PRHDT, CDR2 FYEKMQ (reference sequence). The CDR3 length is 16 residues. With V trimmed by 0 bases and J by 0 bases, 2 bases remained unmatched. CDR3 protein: CASSLGAGGSGNTIYF. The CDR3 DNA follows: TGTGCCAGCAGCTTAGGGGCAGGGGGCTCTGGAAACACCATATATTTT.

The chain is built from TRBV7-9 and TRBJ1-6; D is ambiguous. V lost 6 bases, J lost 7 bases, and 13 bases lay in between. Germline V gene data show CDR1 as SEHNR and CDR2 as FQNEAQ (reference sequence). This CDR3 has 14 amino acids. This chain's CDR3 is CASRGRVENSPLHF. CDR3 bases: TGTGCCAGCAGGGGGAGGGTTGAGAATTCACCCCTCCACTTT.

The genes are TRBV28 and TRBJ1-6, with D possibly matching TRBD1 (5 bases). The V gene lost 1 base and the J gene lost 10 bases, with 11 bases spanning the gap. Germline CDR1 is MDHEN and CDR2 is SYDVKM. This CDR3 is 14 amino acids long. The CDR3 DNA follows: TGTGCCAGCAGTTTATCCCACGGGGGATCACCCCTCCACTTT. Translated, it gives CASSLSHGGSPLHF.

The CDR3 protein is CASSPPSTGRNYGYTF. The CDR3 bases are TGTGCCAGCTCACCACCTAGTACAGGGCGTAACTATGGCTACACCTTC. V is TRBV18 and J is TRBJ1-2, with a weak D call TRBD1 (6 bases). V was pared by 0 bases and J by 1 base, with 12 bases between. Germline-derived CDR1 and CDR2 are KGHSH and LQKENI. The CDR3 is 16 amino acids. The variable domain in full, with the rest retrieved from reference TRBV18 and TRBJ1-2, is NAGVMQNPRHLVRRRGQEARLRCSPMKGHSHVYWYRQLPEEGLKFMVYLQKENIIDESGMPKERFSAEFPKEGPSILRIQQVVRGDSAAYFCASSPPSTGRNYGYTFGSGTRLTVV.

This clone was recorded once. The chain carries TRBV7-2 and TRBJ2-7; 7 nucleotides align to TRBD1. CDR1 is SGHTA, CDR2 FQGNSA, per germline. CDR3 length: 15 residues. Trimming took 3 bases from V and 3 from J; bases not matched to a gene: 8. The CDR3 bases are TGTGCCAGCAGCTTCGGCAGGGACAGAGGCTACGAGCAGTACTTC. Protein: CASSFGRDRGYEQYF.

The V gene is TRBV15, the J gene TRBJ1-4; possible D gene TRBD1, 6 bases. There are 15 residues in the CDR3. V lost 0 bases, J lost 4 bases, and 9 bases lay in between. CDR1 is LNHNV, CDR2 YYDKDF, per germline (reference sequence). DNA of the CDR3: TGTGCCACCAGCAGAGAACAGGGATTTAATGAAAAACTGTTTTTT. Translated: CATSREQGFNEKLFF.

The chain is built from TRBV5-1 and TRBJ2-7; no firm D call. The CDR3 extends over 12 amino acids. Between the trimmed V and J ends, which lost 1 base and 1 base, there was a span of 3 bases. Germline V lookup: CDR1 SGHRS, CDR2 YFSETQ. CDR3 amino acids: CASSLPSYEQYF. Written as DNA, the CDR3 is TGCGCCAGCAGCTTGCCTTCCTACGAGCAGTACTTC.

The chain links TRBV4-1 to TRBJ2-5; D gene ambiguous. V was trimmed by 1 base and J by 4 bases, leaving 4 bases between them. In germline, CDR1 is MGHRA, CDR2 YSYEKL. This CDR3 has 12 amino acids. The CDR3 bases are TGCGCCAGCAGCCAAGTGGCAGAGACCCAGTACTTC. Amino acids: CASSQVAETQYF.

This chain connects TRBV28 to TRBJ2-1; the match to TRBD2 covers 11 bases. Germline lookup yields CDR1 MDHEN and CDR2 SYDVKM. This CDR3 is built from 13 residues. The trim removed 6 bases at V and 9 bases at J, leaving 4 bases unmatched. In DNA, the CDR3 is TGTGCCAGCAGACTACTAGCGGGGGCTGAGCAGTTCTTC. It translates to CASRLLAGAEQFF.

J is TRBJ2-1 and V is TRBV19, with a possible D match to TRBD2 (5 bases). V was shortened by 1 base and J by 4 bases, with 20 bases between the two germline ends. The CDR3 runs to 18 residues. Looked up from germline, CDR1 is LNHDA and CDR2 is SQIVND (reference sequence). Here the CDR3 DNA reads TGTGCCAGTAGTATAGGGATTCGTCGGGAACTCACGTACAATGAGCAGTTCTTC. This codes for CASSIGIRRELTYNEQFF.

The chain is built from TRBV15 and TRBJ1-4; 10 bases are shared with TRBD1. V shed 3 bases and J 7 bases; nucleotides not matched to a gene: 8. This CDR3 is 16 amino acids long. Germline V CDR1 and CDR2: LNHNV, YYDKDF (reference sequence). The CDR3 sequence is CATSSSPGQGPEKLFF. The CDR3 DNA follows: TGTGCCACCAGCAGTTCACCGGGACAGGGGCCTGAAAAACTGTTTTTT.

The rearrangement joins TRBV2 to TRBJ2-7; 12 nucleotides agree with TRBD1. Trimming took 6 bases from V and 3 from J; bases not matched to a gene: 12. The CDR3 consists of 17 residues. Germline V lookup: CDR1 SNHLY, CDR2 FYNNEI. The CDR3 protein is CASRGARDRGPYYEQYF. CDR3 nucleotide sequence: TGTGCCAGCAGGGGGGCCCGGGACAGGGGGCCCTACTACGAGCAGTACTTC.

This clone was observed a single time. The CDR3 region is CASSLTGRFYNSPLHF. The CDR3 DNA sequence: TGTGCCAGCAGTCTGACAGGGAGGTTCTATAATTCACCCCTCCACTTT. The J gene is TRBJ1-6, the V gene TRBV28, with 7 bases lining up with TRBD1. Trimming cost V 5 bases and J 3 bases; bases outside gene matches: 7. Germline-derived CDR1 and CDR2 are MDHEN and SYDVKM. This CDR3 spans 16 amino acids. The full variable domain, in which reference TRBV28 and TRBJ1-6 provide the parts outside the CDR3, is DVKVTQSSRYLVKRTGEKVFLECVQDMDHENMFWYRQDPGLGLRLIYFSYDVKMKEKGDIPEGYSVSREKKERFSLILESASTNQTSMYLCASSLTGRFYNSPLHFGNGTRLTVT.

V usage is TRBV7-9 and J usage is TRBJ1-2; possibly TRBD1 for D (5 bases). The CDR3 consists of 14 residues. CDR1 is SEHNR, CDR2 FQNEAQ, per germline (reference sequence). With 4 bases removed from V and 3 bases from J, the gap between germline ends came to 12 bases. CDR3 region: CASSSRVYDYGYTF. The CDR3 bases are TGTGCCAGCAGCTCCAGGGTGTACGACTATGGCTACACCTTC.